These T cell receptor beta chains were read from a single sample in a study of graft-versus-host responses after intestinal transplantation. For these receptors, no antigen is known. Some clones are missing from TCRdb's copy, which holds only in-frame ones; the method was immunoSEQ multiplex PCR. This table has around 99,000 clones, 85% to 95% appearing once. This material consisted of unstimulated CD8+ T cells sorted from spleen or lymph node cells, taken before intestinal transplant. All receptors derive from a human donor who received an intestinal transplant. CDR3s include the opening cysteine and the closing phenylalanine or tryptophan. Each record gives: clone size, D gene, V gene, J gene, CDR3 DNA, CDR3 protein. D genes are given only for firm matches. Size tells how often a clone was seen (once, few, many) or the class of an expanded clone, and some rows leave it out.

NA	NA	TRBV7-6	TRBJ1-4	TGTGCCAGCAGCTTAGGTTCACGGGTCAATAATGAAAAACTGTTTTTT	CASSLGSRVNNEKLFF
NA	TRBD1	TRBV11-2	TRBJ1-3	TGTGCCAGCAGCGGTAAACAGGGGACCTCTGGAAACACCATATATTTT	CASSGKQGTSGNTIYF
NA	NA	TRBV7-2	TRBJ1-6	TGTGCCAGCACCCCCCACCGGGGGAATAATTCACCCCTCCACTTT	CASTPHRGNNSPLHF
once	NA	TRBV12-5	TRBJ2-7	TGTGCTAGTGGTAAAACAGTCTCCTACGAGCAGTACTTC	CASGKTVSYEQYF
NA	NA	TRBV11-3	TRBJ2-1	TGTGCCAGCAGCACTTCGACAGGCTATGAGCAGTTCTTC	CASSTSTGYEQFF
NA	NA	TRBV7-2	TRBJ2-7	TGTGCCAGCAGCCTAACGGGCTACGAGCAGTACTTC	CASSLTGYEQYF
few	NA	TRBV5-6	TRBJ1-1	TGTGCCAGCAGCCAAGGACAGATGAACACTGAAGCTTTCTTT	CASSQGQMNTEAFF
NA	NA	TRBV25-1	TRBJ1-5	TGTGCCAGCAGTGAATCTCCGTTCAATCAGCCCCAGCATTTT	CASSESPFNQPQHF
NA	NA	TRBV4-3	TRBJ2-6	TGCGCCAGCAGCCAAGATACAGGGACTGGGGCCAACGTCCTGACTTTC	CASSQDTGTGANVLTF
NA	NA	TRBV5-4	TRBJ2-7	TGTGCCAGCAGCTTGGCGTCTAGTCCCTTCTACGAGCAGTACTTC	CASSLASSPFYEQYF
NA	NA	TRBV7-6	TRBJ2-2	TGTGCCAGCAGCGAAAGCGGTCTGGACACCGGGGAGCTGTTTTTT	CASSESGLDTGELFF
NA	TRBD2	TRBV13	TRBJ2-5	TGTGCCAGCAGCGGGGGAGGGACGGGGGGAGGAGAGACCCAGTACTTC	CASSGGGTGGGETQYF
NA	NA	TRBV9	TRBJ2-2	TGTGCCAGCAGCGTAGGAGTAGCTGGGGAGCTGTTTTTT	CASSVGVAGELFF
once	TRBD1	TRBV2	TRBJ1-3	TGTGCCAGCGAGGGACAGTCATCGAGCTCTGGAAACACCATATATTTT	CASEGQSSSSGNTIYF
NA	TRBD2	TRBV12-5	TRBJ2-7	TGTGCTAGTGGTGCGGGGGGCCTAACCTACGAGCAGTACTTC	CASGAGGLTYEQYF
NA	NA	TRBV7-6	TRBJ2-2	TGTGCCAGCAGCCCAGGGGGGGCAGGGGGCACGGAGCTGTTTTTT	CASSPGGAGGTELFF
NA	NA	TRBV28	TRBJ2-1	TGTGCCAGCAGCTTTATGGGGGGTGATTTTGAGCAGTTCTTC	CASSFMGGDFEQFF
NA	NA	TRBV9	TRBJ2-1	TGTGCCAGCAGCGTAGTGCAGGGCCCCTACAATGAGCAGTTCTTC	CASSVVQGPYNEQFF
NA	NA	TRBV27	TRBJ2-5	TGTGCCAGCGGAGGGGTTGAGAAGACCCAGTACTTC	CASGGVEKTQYF
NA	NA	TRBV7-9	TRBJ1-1	TGTGCCAGCAGCTTAGTGCGTGCGAACACTGAAGCTTTCTTT	CASSLVRANTEAFF
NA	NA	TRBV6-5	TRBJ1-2	TGTGCCAGCAGTTACTCGAGGACTAACTATGGCTACACCTTC	CASSYSRTNYGYTF
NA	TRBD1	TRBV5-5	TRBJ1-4	TGTGCCAGCAGAGGGGGACAGGCAAGGAATGAAAAACTGTTTTTT	CASRGGQARNEKLFF
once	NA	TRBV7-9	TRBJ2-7	TGTGCCAGCAGCCCGAGAGTCCTTTACGAGCAGTACTTC	CASSPRVLYEQYF
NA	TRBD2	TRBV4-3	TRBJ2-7	TGCGCCAGCAGCCAAGATCGAGCGGGGGACTCCTACGAGCAGTACTTC	CASSQDRAGDSYEQYF
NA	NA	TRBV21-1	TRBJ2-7	TGTGCCAGCAGCTTGTTTGTTTGGGGGGGTAGGGGCGAGCAGTACTTC	CASSLFVWGGRGEQYF
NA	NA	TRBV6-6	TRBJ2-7	TGTGCCAGCAGTTACCCCGGACAGCTCTACGAGCAGTACTTC	CASSYPGQLYEQYF
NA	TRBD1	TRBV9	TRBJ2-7	TGTGCCAGCAGCTTGGGACAGGCAAACGAGCAGTACTTC	CASSLGQANEQYF
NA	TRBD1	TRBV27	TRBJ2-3	TGTGCCAGCAGTTACGATCGGGACAGGGGACCCACAGATACGCAGTATTTT	CASSYDRDRGPTDTQYF
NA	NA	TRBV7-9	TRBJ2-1	TGTGCCAGCAGCTTACGGGTCAGGGATGAGCAGTTCTTC	CASSLRVRDEQFF
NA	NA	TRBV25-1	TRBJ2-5	TGTGCCAGCGGGCAGGGATTTAGGGAGACCCAGTACTTC	CASGQGFRETQYF
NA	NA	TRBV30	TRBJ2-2	TGTGCCTGGAGACAGGGAATGGGTACCGGGGAGCTGTTTTTT	CAWRQGMGTGELFF
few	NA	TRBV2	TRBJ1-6	TGTGCCAGCAGTGAAGCGGCCATCAATTCACCCCTCCACTTT	CASSEAAINSPLHF
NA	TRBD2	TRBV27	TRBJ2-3	TGTGCCAGCACCTCGTCTAGCGGGGTGACAGATACGCAGTATTTT	CASTSSSGVTDTQYF
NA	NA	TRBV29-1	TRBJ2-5	TGCAGCGTTGATGTCCGGGTCCAAGAGACCCAGTACTTC	CSVDVRVQETQYF
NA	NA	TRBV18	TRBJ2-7	TGTGCCAGCTCACCTGGTGCGACCTACGAGCAGTACTTC	CASSPGATYEQYF
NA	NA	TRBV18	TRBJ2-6	TGTGCCAGCTCACCTCGCGGGGTGTCAGGGGCCAACGTCCTGACTTTC	CASSPRGVSGANVLTF
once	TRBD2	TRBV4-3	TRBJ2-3	TGCGCCAGCAGCCAAGATCCAGCGGGGCTTACAGATACGCAGTATTTT	CASSQDPAGLTDTQYF
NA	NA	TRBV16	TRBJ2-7	TGTGCCAGCAGCCAATTCGGGGTCGGGCTAGGGGAGCAGTACTTC	CASSQFGVGLGEQYF
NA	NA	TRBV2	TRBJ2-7	TGTGCCAGCAGCTTAGCCAGGGGAAGCCACGAGCAGTACTTC	CASSLARGSHEQYF
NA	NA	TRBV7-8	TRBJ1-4	TGTGCCAGCAGCTCCATTGAGGTCGGGGAATCGTCTAATGAAAAACTGTTTTTT	CASSSIEVGESSNEKLFF
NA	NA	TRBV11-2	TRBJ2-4	TGTGCCAGCAGCCAAGACTACCTAGCCAAAAACATTCAGTACTTC	CASSQDYLAKNIQYF
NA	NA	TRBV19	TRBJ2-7	TGTGCCAGTAGTATAGATAGACGGGAATCCGAGCAGTACTTC	CASSIDRRESEQYF
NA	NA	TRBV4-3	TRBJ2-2	TGCGCCAGCAGCCAAGAGAGGCAGTACTTGTACACCGGGGAGCTGTTTTTT	CASSQERQYLYTGELFF
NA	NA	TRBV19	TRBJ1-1	TGTGCCAGTCACACCCTCACTGAAGCTTTCTTT	CASHTLTEAFF
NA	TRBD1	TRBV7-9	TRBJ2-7	TGTGCCAGCAGCTTAGCGCAGGGGGCCTCCTACGAGCAGTACTTC	CASSLAQGASYEQYF
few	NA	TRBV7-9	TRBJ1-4	TGTGCCAGCAATAGGGCAGGGCGAGATAATGAAAAACTGTTTTTT	CASNRAGRDNEKLFF
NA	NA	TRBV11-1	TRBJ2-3	TGTGCCAGCAGCGGGGCCAGCACAGATACGCAGTATTTT	CASSGASTDTQYF
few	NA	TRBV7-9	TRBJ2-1	TGTGCCAGCAGCTTAGCGCTAGGCAATGAGCAGTTCTTC	CASSLALGNEQFF
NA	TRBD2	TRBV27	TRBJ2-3	TGTGCCAGCAGTTTATTAGCGGGGGGAGATACGCAGTATTTT	CASSLLAGGDTQYF
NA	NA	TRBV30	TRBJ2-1	TGTGCCTGGTGGGGGCAGGGTGGAATGAATGAGCAGTTCTTC	CAWWGQGGMNEQFF
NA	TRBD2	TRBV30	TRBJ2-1	TGTGCCTGGTCCGGGACTAGCTCCAATGAGCAGTTCTTC	CAWSGTSSNEQFF
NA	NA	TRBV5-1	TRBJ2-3	TGCGCCAGCAGCCTCGCGACCCGAAACAATGAGGGTGTGGAGCAGTATTTT	CASSLATRNNEGVEQYF